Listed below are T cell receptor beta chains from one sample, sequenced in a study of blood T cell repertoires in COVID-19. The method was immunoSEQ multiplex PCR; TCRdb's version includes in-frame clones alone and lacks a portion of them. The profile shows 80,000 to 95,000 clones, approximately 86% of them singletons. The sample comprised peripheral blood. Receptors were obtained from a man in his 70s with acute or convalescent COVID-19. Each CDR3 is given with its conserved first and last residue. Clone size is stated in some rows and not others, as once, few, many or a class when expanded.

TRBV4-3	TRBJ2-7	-	CASSQDRSGTYEQYF
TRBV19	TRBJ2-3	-	CASSIDLATSGYTDTQYF
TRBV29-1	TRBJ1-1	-	CSVVVTPPNTEAFF
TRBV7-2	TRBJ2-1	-	CASSLRQVMNEQFF
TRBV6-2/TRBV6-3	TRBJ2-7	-	CASSSTSYEQYF
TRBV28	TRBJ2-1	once	CASSPTGAGGLNEQFF
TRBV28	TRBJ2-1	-	CASSFLRDNNEQFF
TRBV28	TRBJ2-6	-	CASSLTGAGANVLTF
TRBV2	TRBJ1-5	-	CASSEDGLSNQPQHF
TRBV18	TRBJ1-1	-	CASSSQGNTEAFF
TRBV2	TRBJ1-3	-	CASSEGQYSGNTIYF
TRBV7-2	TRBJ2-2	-	CASSLRFIEENTGELFF
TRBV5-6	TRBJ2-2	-	CASSLLSGTNTGELFF
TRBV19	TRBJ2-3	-	CASSPLAGDLVDTQYF
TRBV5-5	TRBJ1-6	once	CASRPGNYNSPLHF
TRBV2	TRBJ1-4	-	CASSTDRGLGGEKLFF
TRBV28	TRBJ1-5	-	CASSLPGQAWLSNQPQHF
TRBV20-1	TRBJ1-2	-	CSASGGPLYGYTF
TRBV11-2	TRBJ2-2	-	CASSLKGGGTGELFF
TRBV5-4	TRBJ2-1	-	CASSTGTRLGNEQFF
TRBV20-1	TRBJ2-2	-	CSASDRGISTGELFF
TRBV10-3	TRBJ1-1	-	CAISQTGAEAFF
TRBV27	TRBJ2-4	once	CASSLQGSKNIQYF
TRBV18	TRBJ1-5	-	CASSQNRGNQPQHF
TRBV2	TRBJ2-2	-	CASRTERGGPGELFF
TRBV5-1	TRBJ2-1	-	CASSLVAGGGYNEQFF
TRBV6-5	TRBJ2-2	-	CASIQGGPGELFF
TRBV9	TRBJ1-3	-	CASSADEGSGNTIYF
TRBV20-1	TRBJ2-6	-	CSASSGAYSGANVLTF
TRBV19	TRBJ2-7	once	CASSIGAGGPRNEQYF
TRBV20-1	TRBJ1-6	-	CSASEALTPLHF
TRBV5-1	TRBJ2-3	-	CASSLWGQAADTQYF